The 13 T cell receptor beta chains below all came from one sample that was sequenced in a study of blood T cell repertoires in COVID-19. Here immunoSEQ multiplex PCR was the method, and the copy in TCRdb shows in-frame clones only, minus some. The table has 200,000 to 250,000 clones, around four fifths seen once. Sequences were obtained from PBMCs or T cells enriched from blood (not recorded which). The source of these receptors is a man aged 40-49 years who had recovered from COVID-19.

CDR3 protein: CASSPTSGGFRTDTQYF. CDR3 DNA: TGCGCCAGCAGTCCGACTAGCGGGGGATTTCGTACAGATACGCAGTATTTT. The J gene is TRBJ2-3, the V gene TRBV10-2; 12 nucleotides align to TRBD2. Per germline, CDR1 WSHSY and CDR2 SAAADI. V lost 5 bases to trimming and J lost 3 bases; unmatched junction nucleotides: 9. The CDR3 has 17 residues.

This CDR3 reads CASSWAFRKRSFDEQYF. DNA of the CDR3: TGTGCCAGCAGCTGGGCTTTTCGGAAGCGGAGTTTCGACGAGCAGTACTTC. The chain joins TRBV5-5 to TRBJ2-7; TRBD2 is a possible D gene (5 bases). CDR3 length equals 17 residues. Trimming pared 3 bases from V and 5 bases from J, leaving 24 bases between. The germline V gene has CDR1 SGHKS and CDR2 YYEKEE (reference sequence).

This chain joins TRBV5-1 and TRBJ1-2; TRBD1 aligns across 7 bases. Germline V gene data show CDR1 as SGHRS and CDR2 as YFSETQ. The CDR3 sequence is 14 residues long. Unmatched junction bases numbered 9, after V lost 8 bases and J lost 2 bases. In nucleotides, the CDR3 is TGCGCCAGTCGCCGGGACAGCCAAAACTATGGCTACACCTTC. Its protein product is CASRRDSQNYGYTF. The full variable domain, its missing parts supplied by reference TRBV5-1 and TRBJ1-2, is KAGVTQTPRYLIKTRGQQVTLSCSPISGHRSVSWYQQTPGQGLQFLFEYFSETQRNKGNFPGRFSGRQFSNSRSEMNVSTLELGDSALYLCASRRDSQNYGYTFGSGTRLTVV.

The chain uses TRBV6-5 and TRBJ2-2, with D tentatively TRBD1 (6 bases). The CDR3 covers 11 residues. Trimming cost V 8 bases and J 8 bases, with 9 bases left between them. Germline CDR1 is MNHEY and CDR2 is SVGAGI. This CDR3 is CASDRMGELFF. CDR3 sequence (DNA): TGTGCCAGCGACAGGATGGGGGAGCTGTTTTTT.

This chain links TRBV19 with TRBJ2-4; 7 bases line up with TRBD1. V was pared by 1 base and J by 3 bases, with 9 bases of the junction left unmatched. CDR3 length equals 17 residues. CDR1 and CDR2 from the germline V gene are LNHDA and SQIVND (reference sequence). This chain's CDR3 is CASSIGRGGWGKNIQYF. The CDR3 coding sequence is TGTGCCAGTAGTATAGGAAGAGGGGGCTGGGGCAAAAACATTCAGTACTTC.

This chain uses TRBV12-3 or TRBV12-4 with TRBJ1-3; no clear D. V was shortened by 3 bases and J by 7 bases, with 4 bases between the two germline ends. The CDR3 is 11 amino acids. The CDR3 is CASSFGNTIYF. The CDR3 bases are TGTGCCAGCAGTTTCGGGAACACCATATATTTT.

J is TRBJ2-3 and V is TRBV7-9, with a weak D call TRBD2 (7 bases). Germline CDR1 is SEHNR and CDR2 is FQNEAQ (reference sequence). The CDR3 length is 14 residues. Trimming took 5 bases from V and 6 from J, leaving 15 bases between them. The CDR3 nucleotides read TGTGCCAGCAGCCCCGGGGGGCCCGGGGATACGCAGTATTTT. This encodes CASSPGGPGDTQYF.

CDR3 loop: CASSFTGTQNYGYTF. In DNA form, the CDR3 reads TGCGCCAGCAGCTTCACCGGGACACAGAACTATGGCTACACCTTC. This chain links TRBV5-1 with TRBJ1-2, with a possible D match to TRBD1 (6 bases). Germline V gene data show CDR1 as SGHRS and CDR2 as YFSETQ. The V end was cut by 2 bases, the J end by 2 bases, with 13 bases between. The CDR3 contains 15 residues.

This clone has only one observation. The V and J genes are TRBV7-9 and TRBJ1-6; a possible D gene is TRBD1 (6 bases). Germline CDR1 and CDR2: SEHNR and FQNEAQ (reference sequence). The CDR3 is made up of 16 amino acids. Trimming left V 1 base short and J 10 bases short, with 17 bases between. The CDR3 is CASSLVRGARGSPLHF. For the CDR3, the DNA is TGTGCCAGCAGCTTAGTTCGGGGGGCAAGGGGCTCACCCCTCCACTTT. The full variable domain, rest sourced from reference TRBV7-9 and TRBJ1-6, is DTGVSQNPRHKITKRGQNVTFRCDPISEHNRLYWYRQTLGQGPEFLTYFQNEAQLEKSRLLSDRFSAERPKGSFSTLEIQRTEQGDSAMYLCASSLVRGARGSPLHFGNGTRLTVT.

For the CDR3, the DNA is TGTGCCAGCTCACCAAGGACAGATGGTGAAAAACTGTTTTTT. Its translation: CASSPRTDGEKLFF. V gene TRBV18 combines with J gene TRBJ1-4; perhaps TRBD1 as D (6 bases). This CDR3 is 14 amino acids long. Germline V gene data show CDR1 as KGHSH and CDR2 as LQKENI. Trimming left V 2 bases short and J 7 bases short, with 11 bases between.

CDR3 residues: CASSLGGFRSYEQYF. Written as DNA, the CDR3 is TGTGCCAGCTCCTTGGGGGGTTTTCGCTCCTACGAGCAGTACTTC. This chain joins TRBV7-2 and TRBJ2-7; TRBD2 might be the D (6 bases). In germline, CDR1 is SGHTA, CDR2 FQGNSA. The ends were cut back, 8 bases at V and 0 bases at J, with 17 bases in the middle. This CDR3 spans 15 amino acids.

The V gene is TRBV30, the J gene TRBJ2-1, with 7 bases identical to TRBD2. CDR1 is GTSNPN and CDR2 is SVGIG in the germline V gene (reference sequence). V lost 2 bases and J lost 0; bases outside the gene matches: 10. This CDR3 has 17 amino acids. Here the CDR3 reads CAWSHLGGEDSYNEQFF. CDR3 DNA: TGTGCCTGGAGTCATTTGGGGGGGGAGGACTCCTACAATGAGCAGTTCTTC.

The chain uses TRBV19 and TRBJ1-2; possible D gene TRBD1, 5 bases. The germline V gene encodes CDR1 LNHDA and CDR2 SQIVND (reference sequence). CDR3 length: 13 residues. The V and J ends lost 5 bases and 5 bases respectively, with 12 bases between them. In DNA, the CDR3 is TGTGCCAGTAGTGTTACAGGATCTTATGGCTACACCTTC. Translation gives CASSVTGSYGYTF.